Here is one T cell receptor beta chain with its context. The sample comes from a study of immune evolution from preneoplasia to lung adenocarcinoma. Sequencing was performed with immunoSEQ multiplex PCR; in TCRdb, only in-frame clones are kept and a portion is missing. Among around 4,500 clones listed, about four fifths were seen once. The sample comprised FFPE lung adenocarcinoma in situ tissue. The receptor's source is a person aged 70 to 80 with lung adenocarcinoma.

The CDR3 protein is CASSEGGRGDTQYF. The CDR3 DNA sequence: TGTGCCAGCAGTGAAGGTGGGCGCGGGGATACGCAGTATTTT. V usage is TRBV6-1 and J usage is TRBJ2-3, with D possibly TRBD2 on 5 matching bases. The CDR3 is 14 amino acids. CDR1 MNHNS and CDR2 SASEGT come from the germline V gene. The V gene lost 1 base and the J gene lost 6 bases, with 11 bases spanning the gap.